This T cell receptor (beta chain) originates from a study of breast tumors, draining lymph nodes, adjacent tissues. Study-wide results and limits: Tumor repertoires ranked between lymph nodes and nontumor tissue in diversity, with V and J gene preferences. Tumor and nontumor repertoires were significantly more similar in luminal-like than in basal-like breast cancer.

CDR1 DFQATT and CDR2 SNEGSKA come from the germline V gene (reference sequence). V shed 8 bases and J 4 bases; nucleotides not matched to a gene: 13. This CDR3 is 14 amino acids long. This clonotype appeared many times. Its target is not known. In TCRdb, the multiplex PCR reads were re-called with MiXCR into one record per CDR3 protein. The sample has tens of thousands of distinct CDR3 sequences, roughly 60% seen once. The TCR comes from a female donor with breast cancer. Some clones in this sample may be carry-over from other donors' samples. The sample was tumor-adjacent breast tissue. The V call is TRBV20-1, the J call TRBJ1-1; 7 bases align to TRBD1. The CDR3 DNA follows: TGCAGTACAAGATCTGACAGGGAAGGCACTGAAGCTTTCTTT. It translates to CSTRSDREGTEAFF.